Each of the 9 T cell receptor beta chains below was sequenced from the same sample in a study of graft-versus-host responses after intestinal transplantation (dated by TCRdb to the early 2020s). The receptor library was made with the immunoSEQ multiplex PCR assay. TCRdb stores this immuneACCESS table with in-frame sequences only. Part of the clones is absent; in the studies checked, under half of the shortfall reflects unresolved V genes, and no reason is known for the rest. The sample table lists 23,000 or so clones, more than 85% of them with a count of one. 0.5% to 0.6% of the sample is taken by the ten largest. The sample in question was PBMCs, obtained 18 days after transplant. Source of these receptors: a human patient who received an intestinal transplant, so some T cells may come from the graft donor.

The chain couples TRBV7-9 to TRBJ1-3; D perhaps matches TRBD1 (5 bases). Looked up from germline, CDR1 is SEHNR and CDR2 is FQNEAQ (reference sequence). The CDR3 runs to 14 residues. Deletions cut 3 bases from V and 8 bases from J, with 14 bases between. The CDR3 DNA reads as TGTGCCAGCAGCTTGGGACCTACGATACACACCATATATTTT. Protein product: CASSLGPTIHTIYF.

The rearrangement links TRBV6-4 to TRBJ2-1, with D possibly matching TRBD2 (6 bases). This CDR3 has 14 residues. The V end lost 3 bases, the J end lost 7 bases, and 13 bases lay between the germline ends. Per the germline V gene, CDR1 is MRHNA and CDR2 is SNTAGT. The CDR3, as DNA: TGTGCCAGCAGTGAGCGCGGGACGGAGAATGAGCAGTTCTTC. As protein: CASSERGTENEQFF.

The CDR3 sequence: CASSAGETQYF. In DNA form, the CDR3 reads TGTGCCAGCAGCGCAGGGGAGACGCAGTATTTT. The J gene is TRBJ2-3, the V gene TRBV28, with D perhaps TRBD1 (6 bases). The CDR3 is made up of 11 amino acids. Trimming pared 6 bases from V and 9 bases from J, leaving 10 bases between. Germline lookup yields CDR1 MDHEN and CDR2 SYDVKM.

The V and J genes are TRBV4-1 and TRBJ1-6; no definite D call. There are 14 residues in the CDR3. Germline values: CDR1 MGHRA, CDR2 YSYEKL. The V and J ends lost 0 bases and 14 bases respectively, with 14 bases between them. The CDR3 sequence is CASSQDVEIVALHF. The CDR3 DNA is TGCGCCAGCAGCCAAGATGTGGAGATTGTAGCCCTCCACTTT.

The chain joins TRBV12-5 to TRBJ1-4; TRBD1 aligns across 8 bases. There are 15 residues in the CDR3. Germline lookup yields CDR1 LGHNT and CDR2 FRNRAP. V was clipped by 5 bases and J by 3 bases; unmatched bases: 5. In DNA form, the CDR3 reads TGTGCTAGTGGTGGAGGACAGGGCCCTAATGAAAAACTGTTTTTT. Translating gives CASGGGQGPNEKLFF.

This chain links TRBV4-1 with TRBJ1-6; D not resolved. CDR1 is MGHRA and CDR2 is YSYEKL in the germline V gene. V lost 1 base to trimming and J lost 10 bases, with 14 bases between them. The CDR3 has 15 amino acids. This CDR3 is CASSQVGPSESPLHF. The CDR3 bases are TGCGCCAGCAGCCAAGTCGGTCCGAGTGAATCACCCCTCCACTTT.

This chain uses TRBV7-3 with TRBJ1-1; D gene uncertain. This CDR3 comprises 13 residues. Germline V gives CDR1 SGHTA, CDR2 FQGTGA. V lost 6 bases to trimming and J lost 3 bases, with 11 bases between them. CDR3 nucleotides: TGTGCCAGCAGTCAAAACGGGGACACTGAAGCTTTCTTT. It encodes CASSQNGDTEAFF. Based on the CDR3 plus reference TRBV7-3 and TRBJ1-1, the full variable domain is GAGVSQTPSNKVTEKGKYVELRCDPISGHTALYWYRQSLGQGPEFLIYFQGTGAADDSGLPNDRFFAVRPEGSVSTLKIQRTERGDSAVYLCASSQNGDTEAFFGQGTRLTVV.

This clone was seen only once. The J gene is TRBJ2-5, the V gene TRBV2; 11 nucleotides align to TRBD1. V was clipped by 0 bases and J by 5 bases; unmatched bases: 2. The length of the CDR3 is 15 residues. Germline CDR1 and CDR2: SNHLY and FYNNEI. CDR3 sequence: CASSEAGQGGETQYF. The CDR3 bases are TGTGCCAGCAGTGAAGCGGGACAGGGGGGTGAGACCCAGTACTTC.

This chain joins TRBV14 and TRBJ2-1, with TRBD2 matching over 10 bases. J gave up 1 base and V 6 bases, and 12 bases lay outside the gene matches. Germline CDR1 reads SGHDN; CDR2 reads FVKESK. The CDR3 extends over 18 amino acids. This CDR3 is CASRRTSGFRLSYNEQFF. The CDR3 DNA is TGTGCCAGCAGACGGACTAGCGGCTTCCGCCTTTCCTACAATGAGCAGTTCTTC.